This entry features one TCR beta chain sequence. Germline V gene lookup returns CDR1 SGHRS and CDR2 YFSETQ. Trimming took 0 bases from V and 9 from J, leaving 19 bases between them. The CDR3 is made up of 16 amino acids. The data derive from a study of shared clonotypes between healthy human individuals. Produced via immunoSEQ multiplex PCR; TCRdb's table is partial and in-frame only. Here the sample spans 450,000 to 500,000 clones, roughly 80% being singletons. The receptor was derived from a woman aged 40 to 50 in good health. Some clones in this sample may be carry-over from other donors' samples. This chain connects TRBV5-1 to TRBJ2-1; D might be TRBD1 or TRBD2, each matching 8 bases. Sequenced: PBMCs. Here the CDR3 reads CASSLAVGSGTGEQFF. The CDR3 DNA sequence: TGCGCCAGCAGCTTGGCCGTCGGTAGCGGGACAGGTGAGCAGTTCTTC.